This T cell receptor beta chain was profiled in a study of blood T cell repertoires in COVID-19. Study-wide background: Whether acute or convalescent, the COVID-19 samples came from the United States, Italy and Spain. PBMCs, B-cell-depleted T cells, or T cells provided the cDNA or gDNA that made up the material.

In the authors' methods: Reference gene primer amplification in the assay estimated nucleated cell counts. Using immunoSEQ multiplex PCR, the repertoire was profiled, and TCRdb retains in-frame clones only, with some absent. The D gene and trimming were derived from the DNA, and the V and J assignments and clone size from that table. This table has more than 110,000 clones, more than 85% appearing once. The CDR3 contains 16 residues. Germline V gene data show CDR1 as LNHDA and CDR2 as SQIVND (reference sequence). V shed 3 bases and J 2 bases; nucleotides not matched to a gene: 3. Sequencing was performed on peripheral blood. The V and J genes are TRBV19 and TRBJ1-6; 8 positions match TRBD1. This clonotype was obtained from a man aged 55 to 70 with active or convalescent COVID-19. The CDR3 DNA reads as TGTGCCAGTAGTATCCCAGGGGGCACCTATAATTCACCCCTCCACTTT. It yields the protein CASSIPGGTYNSPLHF.